What follows describes a single TCR beta chain. Its antigen remains unknown. This specimen belongs to a study of T cell responses to AZD1222 COVID-19 vaccine. The CDR3 is 14 residues long. Germline CDR1 is MGHRA and CDR2 is YSYEKL. V gave up 7 bases and J gave up 0 bases, with 12 bases separating them. TCRdb keeps only in-frame clones here, not all; method: immunoSEQ multiplex PCR. Of about 81,000 clones in the sample, approximately 90% are singletons; the top ten hold approximately 8%. Study observations and caveats: Baseline seropositivity occurred in only a handful of AZD1222 recipients.

This rearrangement joins TRBV4-1 to TRBJ1-1, with a weak D call TRBD1 (5 bases). Sequencing used peripheral blood, obtained 28 days after the second AZD1222 dose. The sequence derives from an adult who received the AZD1222 COVID-19 vaccine. This CDR3 reads CASMGRTMNTEAFF. CDR3 nucleotide sequence: TGCGCCAGCATGGGACGAACGATGAACACTGAAGCTTTCTTT.